This T cell receptor beta chain was identified during a study of PD-L1 blockade in urothelial cancer. Germline CDR1 and CDR2: MNHEY and SMNVEV (reference sequence). V lost 5 bases and J lost 5; bases outside the gene matches: 3. There are 12 residues in the CDR3. Libraries were prepared by immunoSEQ multiplex PCR; TCRdb keeps only in-frame clonotypes and omits some of them. The table shows 37,000 or so clones, with about four fifths occurring only once. This clone was counted only a few times. The material sequenced was PBMCs, taken around atezolizumab (anti-PD-L1) treatment. The sequence came from a man between 60 and 75 years old with urothelial cancer. This sequence joins TRBV27 and TRBJ2-7; 7 bases match TRBD1. For the CDR3, the DNA is TGTGCCAGCAGTACGACAGGGAACGAGCAGTACTTC. It translates to CASSTTGNEQYF.